This T cell receptor beta chain comes out of a study of technical replicates of blood from four donors. Germline values: CDR1 SNHLY, CDR2 FYNNEI. This CDR3 has 15 residues. The V gene lost 0 bases and the J gene lost 8 bases, with 13 bases spanning the gap. Profiled with immunoSEQ multiplex PCR; TCRdb holds only in-frame clones, not every one. The profile covers about 85,000 clones, with 85% to 95% appearing a single time and 0.2% to 0.3% taken by the ten largest. This receptor was obtained from a human donor in good health. The rearrangement links TRBV2 to TRBJ1-4, with D unclear. The specimen was T cells isolated from PBMCs. CDR3 amino acids: CASSEAPGNGEKLFF. CDR3 DNA sequence: TGTGCCAGCAGTGAAGCGCCCGGGAACGGGGAAAAACTGTTTTTT.